The source of this TCR beta chain is a study of cytomegalovirus exposure and HLA in healthy donors (dated 2017 in TCRdb). Concerning the study at large: The 500 to 800 repertoires of the first cohort and the roughly 110 validation repertoires were produced on the same platform, according to a later analysis. The aim of the study was to test whether cataloging public T cell receptors could identify signatures of past pathogen exposure. Along with the roughly 670-subject first cohort, a separate validation cohort of around 120 different subjects was used. To predict cytomegalovirus infection status, the study combined high-throughput TCR immunosequencing, statistical association of individual TCRs with disease status, and machine learning. The research as a whole found: According to the authors, the approach could potentially be generalized to other disease states and immunological phenotypes. A few of the identified cytomegalovirus-associated TCR beta chains were confirmed in vitro to be specific for cytomegalovirus antigens. The classifier was reported to diagnose cytomegalovirus status with high specificity and sensitivity in both the original and validation cohorts. A later analysis lacked HLA typing for the validation cohort, so it scored co-occurrence in that cohort across all 120 or so repertoires. In a later analysis, TCRs clustered in the first cohort were found to also tend to co-occur in the 110 or so validation repertoires, with 94% of cluster scores above 0. The study listed over 150 TCR beta chains as associated with cytomegalovirus. While some public TCRs were present in many individuals, most TCR sequences turned up only very rarely across donors.

The library was prepared using the immunoSEQ multiplex PCR assay. Per the original workflow: A statistical classification framework was developed to diagnose cytomegalovirus status using the catalog of TCR beta chain sequences. Drawn from immuneACCESS, this table holds only the in-frame rearrangements with V and J called that TCRdb kept. Clones are partly lost; checked studies trace under half to an unresolved V gene and leave the rest unexplained. That table supplies the V and J calls and clone size; D and trimming were determined from the DNA. Here the sample has more than 150,000 clones; around 82% occur a single time. The ten largest make up about 2.8% of the sample. The donors were included in the validation cohort of over a hundred subjects, a group kept apart from the approximately 650-subject first cohort. For this clone: Its antigen target is currently unknown. Per-nucleotide qualities are absent, and no much larger clonotype sits a single base away.

The TCR was taken from a woman aged 18-29 years in good health and CMV-seropositive. The sample comprised PBMCs.

The nucleotides are TGCGCCAGCAGCCCGGGACAGCTGAACACTGAAGCTTTCTTT. It codes for CASSPGQLNTEAFF. This chain is built from TRBV4-1 and TRBJ1-1, with 7 middle bases fitting TRBD1. The germline V gene encodes CDR1 MGHRA and CDR2 YSYEKL. The CDR3, cysteine through phenylalanine, is 14 amino acids long. Of the read, only the CDR3 DNA is kept; its 42 bases are in frame from base 1. Trimming accounts for 4 bases at V and 0 bases at J, while the number of junction bases matched to no gene is 2.